This T cell receptor (beta chain) originates from a study of sequential checkpoint blockade in melanoma. About the research overall: Matched biopsies came pretreatment and at week 13 for some 21 patients. Study-wide results and caveats: Clinical benefit was about 30 times likelier when tumor T-cell fraction and clonality increased. Tumor T-cell fraction and clonality correlated with PD-L1 and CD8+ counts.

There are a few counts of this clone. Its antigen is as yet unknown. The treatment denotes: randomized to nivolumab then ipilimumab (arm A) or the reverse (arm B). The method was immunoSEQ multiplex PCR; TCRdb's version includes in-frame clones alone and lacks a portion of them. Here the sample spans about 2,100 clones, 15% to 20% being singletons. This CDR3 is built from 12 residues. V was trimmed by 2 bases and J by 3 bases, leaving 3 bases between them. The germline V gene has CDR1 MNHGY and CDR2 SAAAGT. This material consisted of tumor tissue (inferred from file names), taken from a patient given nivolumab and ipilimumab in sequence. The chain recombines TRBV6-8 with TRBJ2-3; no clear D gene. This clonotype was obtained from a human donor with melanoma. The CDR3 sequence: CASSYPTDTQYF. Written as DNA, the CDR3 is TGTGCCAGCAGTTACCCAACAGATACGCAGTATTTT.